This record concerns one TCR beta chain sequence. The data are from a study of shared T cell receptors in the human thymus. Here immunoSEQ multiplex PCR was the method, and the copy in TCRdb shows in-frame clones only, minus some. The sample contains about 660,000 clones, 85% to 90% of which appear only once. This CDR3 comprises 16 residues. V lost 5 bases and J lost 0; bases outside the gene matches: 9. Germline V gene sequence: CDR1 GTSNPN, CDR2 SVGIG (reference sequence). These sequences were also reported in another study, on human thymus T cells. That work adds: The donor group consisted of healthy Finnish infants who were having corrective surgery for congenital heart defects. Resected material from corrective heart surgery provided the thymus tissue analysed. Thymic and blood repertoires showed apparently biased V and J gene usage. Related research examined unrelated individuals and reported that their thymic repertoires overlapped highly.

Input material: thymocytes. V gene TRBV30 combines with J gene TRBJ2-7; 11 bases map to TRBD2. This sequence originates from a boy under three years old with a congenital heart defect. CDR3 residues: CAWDGGLAEISYEQYF. CDR3 coding DNA: TGTGCCTGGGACGGGGGACTAGCGGAAATCTCCTACGAGCAGTACTTC.